This T cell receptor beta chain derives from a study of a mutant IDH1 vaccine in newly diagnosed glioma. Background on the study: Every participant had undergone radiotherapy, temozolomide, or both before, and most underwent both.

Per the germline V gene, CDR1 is SNHLY and CDR2 is FYNNEI. Trimming pared 8 bases from V and 2 bases from J, leaving 7 bases between. This CDR3 spans 11 amino acids. Study-level findings and limits: Patients mounted vaccine-induced immune responses in approximately 94% of cases. Alterations occurring in top peripheral T cell clonotypes seemed unrelated to pseudoprogression.

The method was immunoSEQ multiplex PCR; TCRdb's version includes in-frame clones alone and lacks a portion of them. The top ten hold 9.5% to 13% of the sample, which has about 38,000 clones, around 81% seen once. Worth noting for this clone: Antigen: not known.

Time point denoted: week 5, during vaccination. It was 300 ug of mutant IDH1 20-mer peptide that made up each vaccine dose, given with topical imiquimod. The source is a man in his fifties or sixties with glioma. The specimen comprised PBMCs, sampled from a glioma patient whose treatment included an IDH1 peptide vaccine. The chain carries TRBV2 and TRBJ2-7; tentatively, D is TRBD1 or TRBD2 (5 bases each). In nucleotides, the CDR3 is TGTGCCAGCGGGACCACCTACGAGCAGTACTTC. Protein sequence: CASGTTYEQYF.